Each of the 10 T cell receptor beta chains below was sequenced from the same sample in a study of blood T cells in healthy people across ages. Primed by a sample-barcoded 5' primer and a J-beta primer mix, a second PCR proceeded for roughly 6 to 12 cycles. TCRdb re-called the 5' RACE reads with MiXCR, one entry per CDR3 protein. The repertoire consists of more than 1,000,000 distinct CDR3 sequences, with around 27% occurring once and the leading ten covering around 0.75%. These sequences were also reported in another study, on T cells of mothers and their children.

What was sequenced was blood. The receptors stem from a girl aged 2 to 9 in good health.

The chain has TRBV7-9 and TRBJ2-1; weak D call: TRBD2 (5 bases). Germline V gives CDR1 SEHNR, CDR2 FQNEAQ (reference sequence). The CDR3 has 13 amino acids. V shed 6 bases and J shed 10 bases, with 16 bases lying between them. The DNA for the CDR3 is TGTGCCAGCAGACTAGGCCCCTCCGAAGAGCAGTTCTTC. This codes for CASRLGPSEEQFF.

This clonotype was observed a handful of times. V and J are TRBV20-1 and TRBJ2-5; D perhaps matches TRBD2 (6 bases). The germline V gene encodes CDR1 DFQATT and CDR2 SNEGSKA (reference sequence). The length of the CDR3 is 13 residues. Trimming shortened V by 4 bases and J by 5 bases, and 14 bases separated the two germline ends. The DNA of the CDR3 is TGCAGTGCTATGAAGGGACTCGGGGAGACCCAGTACTTC. It specifies CSAMKGLGETQYF.

This clonotype was seen a handful of times. The J gene is TRBJ2-1, the V gene TRBV28, with a weak D call TRBD2 (5 bases). Germline CDR1 MDHEN, CDR2 SYDVKM. This CDR3 is 13 amino acids long. V dropped 6 bases and J dropped 7 bases, with 13 bases sitting between them. CDR3 nucleotides: TGTGCCAGCAGGGGAGAGTATTGGAATGAGCAGTTCTTC. This gives the protein CASRGEYWNEQFF.

With respect to this clonotype: One end of the junction fails to match germline, which may point to a read error. The V gene is TRBV20-1, the J gene TRBJ2-5; 11 bases are a match to TRBD2. The CDR3 extends over 15 amino acids. The germline V gene encodes CDR1 DFQATT and CDR2 SNEGSKA (reference sequence). The CDR3 is CSAMGLAVTYNEQVF. CDR3 nucleotides: TGCAGTGCTATGGGACTAGCGGTTACCTACAATGAGCAGGTCTTC.

The CDR3 nucleotides read TGTGCCAGCAGCTTGGATGCCTCTAATTCACCCCTCCACTTT. This gives the protein CASSLDASNSPLHF. V is TRBV5-4 and J is TRBJ1-6; D gene uncertain. The CDR3 has 14 amino acids. The germline V gene encodes CDR1 SGHNT and CDR2 YYREEE (reference sequence). The V gene lost 0 bases and the J gene lost 6 bases, with 7 bases spanning the gap.

The rearrangement uses TRBV10-3 and TRBJ2-3, with 14 bases aligning to TRBD2. CDR3 length equals 15 residues. The V gene's germline CDR1 is ENHRY and CDR2 SYGVKD. The trim removed 6 bases at V and 4 bases at J, leaving 3 bases unmatched. The CDR3 protein is CAIRGLAGVADTQYF. CDR3 DNA sequence: TGTGCCATCAGGGGACTAGCGGGAGTTGCAGATACGCAGTATTTT.

In this sample, this clonotype turned up a few times. Its ends do not fully match the called genes, so a read error is possible. The chain has TRBV29-1 and TRBJ2-1; D possibly corresponds to TRBD2 (6 bases). The CDR3 runs 10 residues. Germline-derived CDR1 and CDR2 are SQVTM and ANQGSEA. The CDR3 loop is CSAQDVEGLF. The CDR3 nucleotides read TGCAGCGCCCAGGACGTGGAGGGGCTCTTC.

This clonotype was seen only a few times. The rearrangement uses TRBV11-1 and TRBJ2-5; TRBD1 aligns across 9 bases. Near its end, the DNA agrees better with TRBJ2-1, so the J call may be wrong. The V gene's germline CDR1 is SGHAT and CDR2 FQDESV (reference sequence). The CDR3 length is 16 residues. CDR3 sequence (DNA): TGTGCCAGCAGCTTAGCGCGACGACAGGGGGGCAATGAGCAGTTCTTC. Residues: CASSLARRQGGNEQFF.

In this sample, this clonotype turned up a few times. The V and J genes are TRBV29-1 and TRBJ2-1; D is unclear. The germline CDR1 and CDR2 sequences are SQVTM and ANQGSEA. The germline V and J ends were trimmed by 5 bases and 8 bases, with 13 bases remaining between them. The length of the CDR3 is 12 residues. The CDR3 DNA reads TGCAGCGTTTTGTTGGGCCCTCATGAGCAGTTCTTC. Its translation is CSVLLGPHEQFF.

This clonotype has only a few counts. The chain recombines TRBV29-1 with TRBJ2-6; D remains unclear. V lost 5 bases to trimming and J lost 3 bases, with 8 bases between them. Germline loops: CDR1 SQVTM, CDR2 ANQGSEA. The CDR3 has 13 amino acids. The CDR3 region is CSVIWGGANVLTF. CDR3 in DNA: TGCAGCGTTATCTGGGGTGGGGCCAACGTCCTGACTTTC.